One T cell receptor beta chain is described in this entry. The data belong to a study of T cells of healthy individuals. TCRdb recomputed calls from the 5' RACE reads with MiXCR, one row per CDR3 protein. This sample has about 96,000 distinct CDR3 sequences, with approximately 18% found just once. V lost 1 base and J 5 bases, leaving 11 bases between the germline ends. Germline V lookup: CDR1 LGHNA, CDR2 YNFKEQ. The CDR3 is made up of 15 amino acids. The rearrangement links TRBV4-2 to TRBJ1-4, with D unresolved. This TCR was sampled from a human donor in good health. The CDR3 nucleotides read TGTGCCAGCAGCCAAGTGCCCCGGGGAAATGAAAAACTGTTTTTT. Protein: CASSQVPRGNEKLFF.